Sequencing of this TCR beta chain was carried out in a study of blood T cells in healthy people across ages. Study-wide results and caveats: The study regarded diversity estimates from one million T cells as underestimates. Any changes in expanded clonotypes were possibly confounded, as donor CMV status remained unknown. The recorded TCR beta diversity per million T cells decreased in a roughly linear manner with age.

Worth noting for this clonotype: Antigen unknown.

With a J-beta primer mix and a sample-barcoded 5' primer, a second PCR ran roughly 6 to 12 cycles. One entry per CDR3 protein results from TCRdb running MiXCR on the 5' RACE reads. This table holds 650,000 to 800,000 distinct CDR3 sequences, approximately 48% found once. The CDR3 length is 15 residues. Germline CDR1 MNHEY, CDR2 SVGEGT. Trimming pared 0 bases from V and 4 bases from J, leaving 12 bases between. The TCR comes from a man aged 60 to 75 in good health. Sequencing was done on a sample of blood. V usage is TRBV6-2 or TRBV6-3 and J usage is TRBJ1-2; possible D gene TRBD1, 5 bases. This CDR3 is CASSYSGRRPYGYTF. In nucleotides, the CDR3 is TGTGCCAGCAGTTACTCGGGGCGACGCCCCTATGGCTACACCTTC.